The 21 T cell receptor beta chains reported below all come from one sample, sequenced in a study of neurological immune-mediated disorders. TCRdb ran MiXCR on the 5' RACE reads and lists one entry per CDR3 protein. The sample holds roughly 76,000 distinct CDR3 sequences, 11% to 15% seen once. Sequencing was performed on PBMCs. Source of these receptors: a woman between 45 and 60 years old in good health.

This clonotype was counted at least ten times. The chain joins TRBV7-2 to TRBJ2-3; D may be TRBD1 or TRBD2 (7 bases each). V lost 2 bases to trimming and J lost 4 bases, with 16 bases between them. The CDR3 totals 16 residues. Looked up from germline, CDR1 is SGHTA and CDR2 is FQGNSA. The CDR3: CASSLRGSGGADTQYF. CDR3 nucleotides: TGTGCCAGCAGCTTAAGAGGGTCAGGGGGGGCAGATACGCAGTATTTT.

This clonotype was counted at least ten times. The V and J genes are TRBV20-1 and TRBJ2-1; D gene uncertain. There are 14 residues in the CDR3. Germline V gene sequence: CDR1 DFQATT, CDR2 SNEGSKA (reference sequence). Deletions cut 0 bases from V and 6 bases from J, with 12 bases between. The CDR3: CSARDRVGFNEQFF. For the CDR3, the DNA is TGCAGTGCTAGAGATAGGGTAGGGTTCAATGAGCAGTTCTTC.

This clonotype was counted ten times or more. The J gene is TRBJ1-6, the V gene TRBV6-5; D not certain. The V gene's germline CDR1 is MNHEY and CDR2 SVGAGI. The CDR3 is made up of 13 amino acids. Trimming stripped 6 bases from V and 4 bases from J, with 7 bases between. The CDR3 sequence is CASSDGYNSPLHF. The CDR3 coding sequence is TGTGCCAGCAGCGACGGTTATAATTCACCCCTCCACTTT.

The sample holds many counts of this clonotype. CDR3 sequence reads: CASSLSDGQPQHF. CDR3 sequence (DNA): TGTGCCAGCAGCTTATCGGACGGTCAGCCCCAGCATTTT. The chain links TRBV11-2 to TRBJ1-5; no clear D. Germline assignment: CDR1 SGHAT and CDR2 FQNNGV. The ends were cut back, 2 bases at V and 6 bases at J, with 8 bases in the middle. The CDR3 sequence is 13 residues long.

In this sample, this clonotype turned up many times. The V gene is TRBV10-1, the J gene TRBJ2-1; D might be TRBD2 (5 bases). Trimming shortened V by 1 base and J by 1 base, and 8 bases separated the two germline ends. CDR1 WNHNN and CDR2 SYGVQD come from the germline V gene (reference sequence). CDR3 size: 15 residues. CDR3 sequence (DNA): TGCGCCAGCAGTGAGTTAGGGAGTTCCTACAATGAGCAGTTCTTC. This gives the protein CASSELGSSYNEQFF.

The chain has TRBV5-1 and TRBJ2-5; no firm D call. Germline CDR1 SGHRS, CDR2 YFSETQ. V was pared by 1 base and J by 7 bases, with 14 bases between. The CDR3 consists of 14 residues. CDR3 residues: CASSLSLAQTTQYF. The DNA for the CDR3 is TGCGCCAGCAGCTTGTCATTAGCCCAAACGACCCAGTACTTC.

This clonotype was seen ten or more times. The CDR3 sequence: CASSLMLQEGTHEQFF. Written as DNA, the CDR3 is TGTGCCAGCAGCTTAATGCTGCAGGAGGGTACCCATGAGCAGTTCTTC. The chain employs TRBV7-3 and TRBJ2-1; maybe TRBD2 (6 bases). The CDR3 is 16 residues long. CDR1 and CDR2 from the germline V gene are SGHTA and FQGTGA. Trimming took 1 base from V and 8 from J, leaving 18 bases between them.

This clonotype showed up many times. The V call is TRBV5-1, the J call TRBJ2-7; perhaps TRBD1 as D (6 bases). The germline V and J ends were trimmed by 7 bases and 2 bases, with 22 bases remaining between them. The V gene's germline CDR1 is SGHRS and CDR2 YFSETQ. CDR3 length: 16 amino acids. CDR3 sequence reads: CASDPSDRRHPYEQYF. CDR3 coding DNA: TGCGCCAGCGACCCCAGCGACAGGAGACACCCCTACGAGCAGTACTTC.

This clonotype was detected many times. DNA of the CDR3: TGCGCCAGCAGCTTGATGGACGTGAACTATGGCTACACCTTC. This gives the protein CASSLMDVNYGYTF. The chain couples TRBV5-1 to TRBJ1-2; D ambiguous. Germline CDR1 SGHRS, CDR2 YFSETQ. The CDR3 totals 14 residues. Trimming took 1 base from V and 2 from J, leaving 9 bases between them. The full variable domain, completed using reference TRBV5-1 and TRBJ1-2, is KAGVTQTPRYLIKTRGQQVTLSCSPISGHRSVSWYQQTPGQGLQFLFEYFSETQRNKGNFPGRFSGRQFSNSRSEMNVSTLELGDSALYLCASSLMDVNYGYTFGSGTRLTVV.

As regards this clonotype: At one end, the junction sequence differs from germline, possibly due to a read error. This chain joins TRBV7-8 and TRBJ2-5; possibly TRBD2 for D (7 bases). CDR1 SGHVS and CDR2 FQNEAQ come from the germline V gene. The CDR3 contains 16 residues. In nucleotides, the CDR3 is TGTGCCAGCAGACATGGCAGGGACTATCAAAGGGGGACCCTGTACTTC. Translating gives CASRHGRDYQRGTLYF.

This clonotype showed up many times. CDR3 protein: CSASRGRDTEAFF. The CDR3 coding sequence is TGCAGTGCTAGTCGGGGGAGGGACACTGAAGCTTTCTTT. This chain connects TRBV20-1 to TRBJ1-1; D perhaps matches TRBD1 (5 bases). This CDR3 has 13 residues. With 3 bases removed from V and 3 bases from J, the gap between germline ends came to 11 bases. The germline CDR1 and CDR2 sequences are DFQATT and SNEGSKA (reference sequence).

This clonotype was recorded many times. The rearrangement joins TRBV7-9 to TRBJ2-7, with 7 bases identical to TRBD1. The CDR3 runs 16 residues. The V gene's germline CDR1 is SEHNR and CDR2 FQNEAQ (reference sequence). J lost 2 bases, V lost 2 bases, and 9 bases had no gene match. In nucleotides, the CDR3 is TGTGCCAGCAGCTTATATCCCCGTCAGGGGGCCTACGAGCAGTACTTC. Its protein is CASSLYPRQGAYEQYF.

The table lists this clonotype with many counts. This chain joins TRBV10-3 and TRBJ2-1, with 8 bases fitting TRBD2. Germline-derived CDR1 and CDR2 are ENHRY and SYGVKD. This CDR3 has 13 residues. Unmatched junction bases numbered 5, after V lost 7 bases and J lost 6 bases. This chain's CDR3 is CAIKREGGNEQFF. Here the CDR3 DNA reads TGTGCCATCAAACGGGAGGGTGGCAATGAGCAGTTCTTC.

This clonotype was counted at least ten times. V and J are TRBV29-1 and TRBJ2-5; 9 bases are a match to TRBD1. This CDR3 region has 16 residues. In germline, CDR1 is SQVTM, CDR2 ANQGSEA. After removal of 0 bases from V and 5 bases from J, the junction contained 10 bases not matched to a gene. CDR3: CSVEDTGGPRAETQYF. The CDR3 DNA reads as TGCAGCGTTGAAGACACAGGGGGCCCTCGGGCTGAGACCCAGTACTTC.

This clonotype was recorded many times. The chain links TRBV10-3 to TRBJ2-1; unclear D gene. This CDR3 region has 13 residues. The V end was cut by 0 bases, the J end by 5 bases, with 5 bases between. Germline V gene data show CDR1 as ENHRY and CDR2 as SYGVKD. The DNA for the CDR3 is TGTGCCATCAGTGAGTCGGTAGACAATGAGCAGTTCTTC. This encodes CAISESVDNEQFF.

This clonotype was recorded at least ten times. The chain carries TRBV20-1 and TRBJ2-3; no definite D call. The germline CDR1 and CDR2 sequences are DFQATT and SNEGSKA (reference sequence). Deletions cut 6 bases from V and 0 bases from J, with 7 bases between. This CDR3 comprises 12 residues. The CDR3 spells CSAATSTDTQYF. The CDR3 DNA reads as TGCAGTGCGGCTACTAGCACAGATACGCAGTATTTT.

This chain links TRBV7-2 with TRBJ2-1; D perhaps matches TRBD1 (7 bases). This CDR3 region has 16 residues. Trimming removed 2 bases at V and 7 bases at J, with 18 bases between. Germline V gene sequence: CDR1 SGHTA, CDR2 FQGNSA. CDR3 sequence reads: CASSLLEGTAWNEQFF. The CDR3 nucleotides read TGTGCCAGCAGCTTATTGGAGGGGACAGCATGGAATGAGCAGTTCTTC. Filled out from reference TRBV7-2 and TRBJ2-1, the complete variable domain reads GAGVSQSPSNKVTEKGKDVELRCDPISGHTALYWYRQSLGQGLEFLIYFQGNSAPDKSGLPSDRFSAERTGGSVSTLTIQRTQQEDSAVYLCASSLLEGTAWNEQFFGPGTRLTVL.

In its sample, this clonotype was seen many times. The chain couples TRBV15 to TRBJ2-1; D tentatively reads TRBD1 or TRBD2 (5 bases each). With 5 bases removed from V and 7 bases from J, the gap between germline ends came to 21 bases. Germline V gene data show CDR1 as LNHNV and CDR2 as YYDKDF (reference sequence). The CDR3 has 16 residues. Written as DNA, the CDR3 is TGTGCCACCAGCCCACGAGGGGACCGCGGTTCTAATGAGCAGTTCTTC. As protein: CATSPRGDRGSNEQFF. Complete variable domain (other parts from reference TRBV15 and TRBJ2-1): DAMVIQNPRYQVTQFGKPVTLSCSQTLNHNVMYWYQQKSSQAPKLLFHYYDKDFNNEADTPDNFQSRRPNTSFCFLDIRSPGLGDTAMYLCATSPRGDRGSNEQFFGPGTRLTVL.

The chain employs TRBV20-1 and TRBJ2-3; D ambiguous. The CDR3 has 12 residues. Germline-derived CDR1 and CDR2 are DFQATT and SNEGSKA (reference sequence). V was pared by 3 bases and J by 4 bases, with 8 bases between. This CDR3 is CSARSSADTQYF. The CDR3 DNA reads TGCAGTGCTAGGTCCAGCGCAGATACGCAGTATTTT.

This clonotype was observed many times. V usage is TRBV4-1 and J usage is TRBJ1-5; D might be TRBD1 (6 bases). The germline gives CDR1 MGHRA, CDR2 YSYEKL. The CDR3 loop spans 16 amino acids. V dropped 4 bases and J dropped 2 bases, with 15 bases sitting between them. Here the CDR3 DNA reads TGCGCCAGCAGCCGACGGGGAGGGGGAGGCAATCAGCCCCAGCATTTT. This encodes CASSRRGGGGNQPQHF.

Ten or more counts support this clonotype. V and J are TRBV6-5 and TRBJ1-2, with D possibly being TRBD1 (5 bases). The germline CDR1 and CDR2 sequences are MNHEY and SVGAGI. The CDR3 consists of 15 residues. The V and J ends lost 5 bases and 3 bases respectively, with 16 bases between them. This CDR3 reads CASSRSGGADYGYTF. In DNA, the CDR3 is TGTGCCAGCAGTCGCAGCGGCGGGGCGGACTATGGCTACACCTTC.